This T cell receptor beta chain appears in the sequencing data of a study of control samples from healthy donors and cancer patients. This clone was recorded once. Data came from immunoSEQ multiplex PCR; TCRdb stores just in-frame clones and leaves some out. The table shows about 120,000 clones, with approximately 89% occurring only once. This sequence originates from a woman younger than 30 in good health. The sample consisted of blood.

The CDR3 DNA reads as TGTGCCAGCCCTCCAAGTAGCGGGAACGCCCACGAGCAGTACTTC. This gives the protein CASPPSSGNAHEQYF. This sequence joins TRBV28 and TRBJ2-7, with 8 nucleotides matching TRBD2. J lost 5 bases, V lost 8 bases, and 14 bases had no gene match. The CDR3 is made up of 15 amino acids. Germline V gene data show CDR1 as MDHEN and CDR2 as SYDVKM.